This T cell receptor beta chain is drawn from a study of blood T cell repertoires in COVID-19. Whole-study context: Sites across the United States, Italy and Spain contributed samples from acute and convalescent COVID-19.

In the study's own analysis: Cell counts per sample came from amplifying reference gene primers. Clones were read by immunoSEQ multiplex PCR, and TCRdb kept only the in-frame ones, dropping some. Clonal size and the V and J genes are those of that table, whereas D and trimming came from the DNA. The sample has more than 45,000 clones; over 90% are singletons. V was clipped by 4 bases and J by 5 bases; unmatched bases: 10. The germline gives CDR1 MNHEY, CDR2 SVGEGT. The length of the CDR3 is 15 residues. Sequencing used peripheral blood. The gene calls are TRBV6-2 or TRBV6-3 and TRBJ1-1; TRBD1 matches at 7 bases. The TCR sequence derives from an elderly woman with acute or convalescent COVID-19. The CDR3, as DNA: TGTGCCAGCAGTTCCTTTAACAGGGGTGATACTGAAGCTTTCTTT. Residues: CASSSFNRGDTEAFF.